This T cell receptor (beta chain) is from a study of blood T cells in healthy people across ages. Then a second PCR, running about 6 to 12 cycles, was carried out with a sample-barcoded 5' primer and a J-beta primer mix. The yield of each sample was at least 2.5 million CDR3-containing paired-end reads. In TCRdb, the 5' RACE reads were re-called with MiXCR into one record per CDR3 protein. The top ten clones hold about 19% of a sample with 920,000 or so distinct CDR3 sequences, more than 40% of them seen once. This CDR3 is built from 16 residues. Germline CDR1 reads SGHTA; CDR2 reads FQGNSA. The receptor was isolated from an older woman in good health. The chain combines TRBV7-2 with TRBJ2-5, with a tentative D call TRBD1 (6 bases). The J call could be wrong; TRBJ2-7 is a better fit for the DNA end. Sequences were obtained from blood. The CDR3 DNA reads TGTGCCAGCAGCTTAGAGATAGGTACAGGGTCGTACGAGCAGTACTTC. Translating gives CASSLEIGTGSYEQYF.